A single sample is the source of the 8 T cell receptor beta chains below, sequenced in a study of blood T cell dynamics during melanoma immunotherapy. The time point here: week 3, after first cycle of checkpoint inhibitor. Profiled with immunoSEQ multiplex PCR; TCRdb holds only in-frame clones, not every one. This sample has approximately 20,000 clones; roughly 87% occur once, and the top ten carry around 7%. Specimen: blood, collected from a patient treated with checkpoint blockade. Receptors originate from a human donor with melanoma.

This chain uses TRBV4-1 with TRBJ2-2, with 8 bases aligning to TRBD1. The trim removed 2 bases at V and 2 bases at J, leaving 1 base unmatched. The CDR3 is made up of 15 amino acids. Looked up from germline, CDR1 is MGHRA and CDR2 is YSYEKL. CDR3 sequence (DNA): TGCGCCAGCAGCCAACCAGGGGGCAACACCGGGGAGCTGTTTTTT. Protein product: CASSQPGGNTGELFF.

The chain links TRBV7-2 to TRBJ2-3, with 12 bases matching TRBD2. Trimming took 5 bases from V and 5 from J; bases not matched to a gene: 8. Germline CDR1 is SGHTA and CDR2 is FQGNSA. The CDR3 extends over 16 amino acids. The CDR3 protein is CASSAQPGLAGDTQYF. The CDR3, as DNA: TGTGCCAGCAGCGCCCAACCGGGACTAGCGGGAGATACGCAGTATTTT.

The chain is built from TRBV2 and TRBJ1-5; D is uncertain. V lost 5 bases to trimming and J lost 1 base, with 9 bases between them. The CDR3 has 14 amino acids. Germline V gene sequence: CDR1 SNHLY, CDR2 FYNNEI. This chain's CDR3 is CASSTDGSNQPQHF. For the CDR3, the DNA is TGTGCCAGCAGTACTGATGGGAGCAATCAGCCCCAGCATTTT.

This clone came up a few times. The V call is TRBV10-1, the J call TRBJ1-2; possible D gene TRBD1, 6 bases. CDR3 size: 13 residues. Germline V lookup: CDR1 WNHNN, CDR2 SYGVQD (reference sequence). V shed 5 bases and J shed 3 bases, with 10 bases lying between them. This CDR3 is CASSFPGDYGYTF. CDR3 DNA sequence: TGCGCCAGCAGTTTTCCAGGGGACTATGGCTACACCTTC.

CDR3 loop: CASSRQGAKAFF. CDR3 DNA sequence: TGTGCCAGCAGTAGACAGGGGGCGAAAGCTTTCTTT. The chain combines TRBV6-6 with TRBJ1-1; 10 bases are shared with TRBD1. Looked up from germline, CDR1 is MNHNY and CDR2 is SVGAGI (reference sequence). The CDR3 is 12 amino acids. The V gene end was trimmed by 5 bases and the J gene end by 9 bases; junction bases not matched to a gene: 3.

The chain links TRBV4-2 to TRBJ2-5; TRBD1 or TRBD2 may be the D gene (6 bases each). V gave up 0 bases and J gave up 5 bases, with 16 bases separating them. From germline, CDR1 is LGHNA and CDR2 YNFKEQ. CDR3 size: 16 residues. DNA for the CDR3: TGTGCCAGCAGCCAAGAAAGGGATGGGGGGCATGAGACCCAGTACTTC. This encodes CASSQERDGGHETQYF.

In nucleotides, the CDR3 is TGTGCCTGGAGCACAGGTGGAGGCAAGGTTAAGGGGACCCAGTACTTC. It is translated as CAWSTGGGKVKGTQYF. V and J are TRBV30 and TRBJ2-5, with D perhaps matching TRBD1 or TRBD2 (5 bases each). Trimming removed 3 bases from V and 7 bases from J, with 24 bases in between. The CDR3 length is 16 residues. Per the germline V gene, CDR1 is GTSNPN and CDR2 is SVGIG (reference sequence).

The chain is built from TRBV7-9 and TRBJ2-7; 7 positions match TRBD2. Germline V gene data show CDR1 as SEHNR and CDR2 as FQNEAQ (reference sequence). J gave up 1 base and V 5 bases, and 11 bases lay outside the gene matches. The length of the CDR3 is 16 residues. In DNA, the CDR3 is TGTGCCAGCAGCCCCTCCGGGGGTAGCGGGTCCTACGAGCAGTACTTC. The encoded protein is CASSPSGGSGSYEQYF.